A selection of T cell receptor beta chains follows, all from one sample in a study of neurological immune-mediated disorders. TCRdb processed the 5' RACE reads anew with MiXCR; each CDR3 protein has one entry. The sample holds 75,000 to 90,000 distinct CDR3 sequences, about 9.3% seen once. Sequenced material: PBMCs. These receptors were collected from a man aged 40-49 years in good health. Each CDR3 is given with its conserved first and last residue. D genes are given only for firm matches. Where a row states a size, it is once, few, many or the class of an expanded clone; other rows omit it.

CDR3 protein: CSARDAGAWEQYF
CDR3 DNA: TGCAGTGCTAGAGATGCGGGGGCGTGGGAGCAGTACTTC
clone size: many
J gene: TRBJ2-7
V gene: TRBV20-1
D gene: -

CDR3 protein: CASSFTPGQGSGNQPQHF
CDR3 DNA: TGTGCCAGCAGTTTTACCCCGGGACAGGGGTCTGGGAATCAGCCCCAGCATTTT
clone size: many
J gene: TRBJ1-5
V gene: TRBV12-3/TRBV12-4
D gene: TRBD1

CDR3 protein: CASSPPEGIPYEQYF
CDR3 DNA: TGCGCCAGCAGCCCTCCTGAGGGCATTCCCTACGAGCAGTACTTC
clone size: many
J gene: TRBJ2-7
V gene: TRBV5-1
D gene: -

CDR3 protein: CASSFFQGGYEQYF
CDR3 DNA: TGCGCCAGCAGCTTTTTCCAGGGGGGCTACGAGCAGTACTTC
clone size: few
J gene: TRBJ2-7
V gene: TRBV5-1
D gene: -

CDR3 protein: CAIEYYNEQFF
CDR3 DNA: TGTGCCATCGAGTACTACAATGAGCAGTTCTTC
clone size: many
J gene: TRBJ2-1
V gene: TRBV2
D gene: -

CDR3 protein: CASSSQGLGNTIYF
CDR3 DNA: TGTGCCAGCAGTTCACAGGGGCTAGGAAACACCATATATTTT
clone size: many
J gene: TRBJ1-3
V gene: TRBV12-3/TRBV12-4
D gene: TRBD1

CDR3 protein: CSVEGPGALDTQYF
CDR3 DNA: TGCAGCGTTGAAGGGCCAGGGGCATTGGATACGCAGTATTTT
clone size: many
J gene: TRBJ2-3
V gene: TRBV29-1
D gene: -

CDR3 protein: CASSRNSGASNTGELFF
CDR3 DNA: TGTGCCAGCAGCCGGAATTCAGGGGCCTCCAACACCGGGGAGCTGTTTTTT
clone size: many
J gene: TRBJ2-2
V gene: TRBV4-2
D gene: -

CDR3 protein: CDSSQHLRIQETQYF
CDR3 DNA: TGTGACAGCAGCCAACATCTGCGGATCCAAGAGACCCAGTACTTC
clone size: once
J gene: TRBJ2-5
V gene: TRBV14
D gene: -

CDR3 protein: CASSQDSGLARSNTGELFF
CDR3 DNA: TGTGCCAGCAGCCAGGACAGTGGACTAGCGCGATCGAACACCGGGGAGCTGTTTTTT
clone size: many
J gene: TRBJ2-2
V gene: TRBV3-1
D gene: TRBD2

CDR3 protein: CASSLARGVPGNTYEQYF
CDR3 DNA: TGTGCCAGCAGCTTAGCCCGGGGCGTGCCAGGGAATACCTACGAGCAGTACTTC
clone size: many
J gene: TRBJ2-7
V gene: TRBV11-2
D gene: -

CDR3 protein: CASSSWGQETQYF
CDR3 DNA: TGTGCCAGCAGTTCCTGGGGGCAAGAGACCCAGTACTTC
clone size: -
J gene: TRBJ2-5
V gene: TRBV27
D gene: -

CDR3 protein: CSAPAGSYYTF
CDR3 DNA: TGCAGTGCCCCCGCAGGGAGTTACTACACCTTC
clone size: many
J gene: TRBJ1-2
V gene: TRBV20-1
D gene: -

CDR3 protein: CASISLSGGQETQYF
CDR3 DNA: TGTGCCAGCATATCCTTATCCGGGGGTCAAGAGACCCAGTACTTC
clone size: many
J gene: TRBJ2-5
V gene: TRBV28
D gene: -

CDR3 protein: CSVDGSVTGELFF
CDR3 DNA: TGCAGCGTTGACGGGAGCGTCACCGGGGAGCTGTTTTTT
clone size: many
J gene: TRBJ2-2
V gene: TRBV29-1
D gene: -

CDR3 protein: CTSSLGTGGYNEQFF
CDR3 DNA: TGCACCAGCAGCCTTGGGACAGGAGGCTACAATGAGCAGTTCTTC
clone size: -
J gene: TRBJ2-1
V gene: TRBV5-1
D gene: TRBD1

CDR3 protein: CASNHARGGTGELFF
CDR3 DNA: TGTGCCAGCAACCACGCCAGGGGAGGAACCGGGGAGCTGTTTTTT
clone size: many
J gene: TRBJ2-2
V gene: TRBV6-2/TRBV6-3
D gene: -

CDR3 protein: CASSLWGGSTDTQYF
CDR3 DNA: TGTGCCAGCAGCTTATGGGGGGGGAGCACAGATACGCAGTATTTT
clone size: many
J gene: TRBJ2-3
V gene: TRBV7-2
D gene: TRBD2

CDR3 protein: CASSSAEGYEQYF
CDR3 DNA: TGTGCCAGCAGTTCCGCCGAGGGATACGAGCAGTACTTC
clone size: many
J gene: TRBJ2-7
V gene: TRBV5-6
D gene: -

CDR3 protein: CASSPLGKIYNEQFF
CDR3 DNA: TGTGCCAGCAGCCCACTAGGTAAAATCTACAATGAGCAGTTCTTC
clone size: many
J gene: TRBJ2-1
V gene: TRBV6-2/TRBV6-3
D gene: -

CDR3 protein: CASSYTTDRVGSPLHF
CDR3 DNA: TGTGCCAGCAGTTACACCACGGACAGAGTGGGTTCACCCCTCCACTTT
clone size: -
J gene: TRBJ1-6
V gene: TRBV6-5
D gene: -

CDR3 protein: CASSQDDSRGYTF
CDR3 DNA: TGTGCCAGCAGCCAAGATGACTCCCGGGGCTACACCTTC
clone size: many
J gene: TRBJ1-2
V gene: TRBV3-1
D gene: -

CDR3 protein: CSVSGTSRTDTQYF
CDR3 DNA: TGCAGCGTTTCCGGGACTAGCAGAACAGATACGCAGTATTTT
clone size: many
J gene: TRBJ2-3
V gene: TRBV29-1
D gene: TRBD2

CDR3 protein: CASSLLGGKTQYF
CDR3 DNA: TGTGCCAGCAGCTTATTGGGGGGGAAGACCCAGTACTTC
clone size: many
J gene: TRBJ2-5
V gene: TRBV7-2
D gene: TRBD2

CDR3 protein: CASSGDREGGTGELFF
CDR3 DNA: TGTGCCAGCAGCGGTGACAGGGAAGGGGGCACCGGGGAGCTGTTTTTT
clone size: many
J gene: TRBJ2-2
V gene: TRBV9
D gene: TRBD1

CDR3 protein: CASSHGGLELFF
CDR3 DNA: TGTGCCAGCAGCCACGGGGGGTTAGAACTGTTTTTT
clone size: few
J gene: TRBJ1-4
V gene: TRBV11-2
D gene: -

CDR3 protein: CATSRWDQPQHF
CDR3 DNA: TGTGCCACCAGCAGATGGGATCAGCCCCAGCATTTT
clone size: many
J gene: TRBJ1-5
V gene: TRBV15
D gene: -

CDR3 protein: CSAPRTGSEKLFF
CDR3 DNA: TGCAGTGCTCCACGGACAGGGAGTGAAAAACTGTTTTTT
clone size: many
J gene: TRBJ1-4
V gene: TRBV20-1
D gene: TRBD1

CDR3 protein: CASSLSGPGETQYF
CDR3 DNA: TGTGCCAGCAGCTTAAGCGGGCCCGGGGAGACCCAGTACTTC
clone size: few
J gene: TRBJ2-5
V gene: TRBV7-3
D gene: -

CDR3 protein: CASSLYFPPRGGAYEQYF
CDR3 DNA: TGTGCCAGCAGTCTTTACTTCCCCCCCCGGGGGGGGGCCTACGAGCAGTACTTC
clone size: many
J gene: TRBJ2-7
V gene: TRBV27
D gene: TRBD2

CDR3 protein: CASSLDPGGQPQHF
CDR3 DNA: TGCGCCAGCAGCTTGGATCCGGGGGGTCAGCCCCAGCATTTT
clone size: -
J gene: TRBJ1-5
V gene: TRBV5-1
D gene: -